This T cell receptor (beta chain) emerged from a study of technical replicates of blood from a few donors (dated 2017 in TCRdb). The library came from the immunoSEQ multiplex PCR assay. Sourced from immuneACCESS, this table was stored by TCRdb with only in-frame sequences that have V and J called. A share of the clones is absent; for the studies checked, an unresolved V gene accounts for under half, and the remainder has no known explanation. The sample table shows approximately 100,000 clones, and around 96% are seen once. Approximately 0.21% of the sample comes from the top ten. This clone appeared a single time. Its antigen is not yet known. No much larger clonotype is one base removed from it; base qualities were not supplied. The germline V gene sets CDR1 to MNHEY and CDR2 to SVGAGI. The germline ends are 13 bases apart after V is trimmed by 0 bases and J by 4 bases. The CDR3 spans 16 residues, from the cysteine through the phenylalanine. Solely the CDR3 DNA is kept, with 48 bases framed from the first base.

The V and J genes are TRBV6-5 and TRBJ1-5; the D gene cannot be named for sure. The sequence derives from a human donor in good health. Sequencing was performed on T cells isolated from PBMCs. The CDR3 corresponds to CASSYSRSGANQPQHF. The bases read TGTGCCAGCAGTTACTCAAGGTCTGGAGCGAATCAGCCCCAGCATTTT.